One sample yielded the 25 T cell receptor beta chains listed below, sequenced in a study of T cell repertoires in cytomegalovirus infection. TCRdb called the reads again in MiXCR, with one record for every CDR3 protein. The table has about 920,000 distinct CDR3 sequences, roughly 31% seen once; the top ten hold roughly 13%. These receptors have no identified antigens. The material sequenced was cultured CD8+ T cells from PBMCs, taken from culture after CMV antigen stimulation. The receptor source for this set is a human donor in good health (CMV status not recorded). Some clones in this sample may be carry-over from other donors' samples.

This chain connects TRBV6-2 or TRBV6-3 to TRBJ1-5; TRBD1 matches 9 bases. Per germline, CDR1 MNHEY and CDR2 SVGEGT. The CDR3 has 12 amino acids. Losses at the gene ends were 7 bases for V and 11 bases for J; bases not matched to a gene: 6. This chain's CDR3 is CASTSDRGTQHF. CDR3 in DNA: TGTGCCAGCACCTCCGACAGGGGGACCCAGCATTTT.

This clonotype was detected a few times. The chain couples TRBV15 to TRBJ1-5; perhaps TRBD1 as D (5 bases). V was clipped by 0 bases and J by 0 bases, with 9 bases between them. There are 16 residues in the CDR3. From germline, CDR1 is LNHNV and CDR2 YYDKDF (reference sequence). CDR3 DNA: TGTGCCACCAGCAGAGAGAACAGGTATAGCAATCAGCCCCAGCATTTT. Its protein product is CATSRENRYSNQPQHF.

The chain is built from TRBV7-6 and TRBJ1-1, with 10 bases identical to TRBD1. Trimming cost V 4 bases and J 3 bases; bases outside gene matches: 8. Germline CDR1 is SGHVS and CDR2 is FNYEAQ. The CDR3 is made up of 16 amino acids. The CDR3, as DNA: TGTGCCAGCAGCTCGAGACAGGGGGCTAGGGACACTGAAGCTTTCTTT. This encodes CASSSRQGARDTEAFF.

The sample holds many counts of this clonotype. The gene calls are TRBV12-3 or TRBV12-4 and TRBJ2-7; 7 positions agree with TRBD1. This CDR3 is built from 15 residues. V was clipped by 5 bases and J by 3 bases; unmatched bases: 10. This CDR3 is CASSPAGTVVYEQYF. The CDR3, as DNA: TGTGCCAGCAGTCCAGCCGGGACAGTAGTCTACGAGCAGTACTTC.

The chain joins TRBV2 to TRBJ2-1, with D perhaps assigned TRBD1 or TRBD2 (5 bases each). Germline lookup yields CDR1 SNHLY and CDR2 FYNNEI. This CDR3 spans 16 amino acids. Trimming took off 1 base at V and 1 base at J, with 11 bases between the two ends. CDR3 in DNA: TGTGCCAGCAGTGAAGGGGACGTTGGGTCCTACAATGAGCAGTTCTTC. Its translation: CASSEGDVGSYNEQFF.

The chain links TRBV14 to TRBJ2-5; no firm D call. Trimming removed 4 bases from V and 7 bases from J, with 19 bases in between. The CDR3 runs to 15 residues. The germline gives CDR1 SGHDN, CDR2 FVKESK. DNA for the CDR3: TGTGCCAGCAGCCTCCGTTGGGCTCTTTGGACGACCCAGTACTTC. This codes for CASSLRWALWTTQYF.

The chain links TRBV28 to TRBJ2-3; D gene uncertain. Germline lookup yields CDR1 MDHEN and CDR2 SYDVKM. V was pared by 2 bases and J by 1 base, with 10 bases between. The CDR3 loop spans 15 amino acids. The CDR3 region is CASSLDRIGTDTQYF. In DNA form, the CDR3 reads TGTGCCAGCAGTTTAGATAGGATAGGCACAGATACGCAGTATTTT.

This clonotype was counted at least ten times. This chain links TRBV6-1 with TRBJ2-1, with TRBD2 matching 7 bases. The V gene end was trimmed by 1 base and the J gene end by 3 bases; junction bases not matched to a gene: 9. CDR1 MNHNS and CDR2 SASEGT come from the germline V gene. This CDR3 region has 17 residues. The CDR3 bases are TGTGCCAGCAGTGAAGAGGTTGACGGGGGGTACTACAATGAGCAGTTCTTC. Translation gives CASSEEVDGGYYNEQFF.

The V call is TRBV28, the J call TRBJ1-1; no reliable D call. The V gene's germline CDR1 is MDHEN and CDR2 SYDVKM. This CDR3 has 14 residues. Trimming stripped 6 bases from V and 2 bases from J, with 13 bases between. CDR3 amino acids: CASSFTNLNTEAFF. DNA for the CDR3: TGTGCCAGCAGCTTCACTAACCTTAACACTGAAGCTTTCTTT.

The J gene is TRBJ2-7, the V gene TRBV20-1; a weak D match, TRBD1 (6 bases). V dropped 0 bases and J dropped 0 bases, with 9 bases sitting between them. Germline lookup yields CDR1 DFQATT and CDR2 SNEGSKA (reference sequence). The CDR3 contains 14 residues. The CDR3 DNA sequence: TGCAGTGCTAGAGAGAGGACAGCCTCCTACGAGCAGTACTTC. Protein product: CSARERTASYEQYF.

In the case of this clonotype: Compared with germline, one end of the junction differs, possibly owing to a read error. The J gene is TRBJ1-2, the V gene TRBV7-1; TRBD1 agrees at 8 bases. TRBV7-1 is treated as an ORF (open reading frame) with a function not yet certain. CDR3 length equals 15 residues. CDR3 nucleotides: TGTGTCAGCAGCCCAGGACAGGGACTAAGTGAGGGCTACACCTTC. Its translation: CVSSPGQGLSEGYTF.

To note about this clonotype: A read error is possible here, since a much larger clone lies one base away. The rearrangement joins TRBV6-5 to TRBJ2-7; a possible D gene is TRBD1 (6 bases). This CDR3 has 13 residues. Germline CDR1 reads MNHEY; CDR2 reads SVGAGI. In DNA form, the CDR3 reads TGTGTCAGCGGACCACAGGGTAGCTACGAGCAGTACTTC. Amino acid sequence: CVSGPQGSYEQYF.

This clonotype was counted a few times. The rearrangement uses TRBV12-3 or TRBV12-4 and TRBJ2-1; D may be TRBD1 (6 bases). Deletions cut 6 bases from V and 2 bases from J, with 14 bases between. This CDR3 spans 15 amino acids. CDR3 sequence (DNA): TGTGCCAGCAGGGGTGGGCAGGGGACCTACAATGAGCAGTTCTTC. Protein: CASRGGQGTYNEQFF.

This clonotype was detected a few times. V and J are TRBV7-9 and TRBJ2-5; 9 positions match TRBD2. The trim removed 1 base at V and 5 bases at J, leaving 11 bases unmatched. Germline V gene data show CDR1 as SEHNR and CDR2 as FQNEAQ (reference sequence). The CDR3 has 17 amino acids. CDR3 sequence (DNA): TGTGCCAGCAGCTTAGTGGAGGCTAGCGGGGCCGCGGAGACCCAGTACTTC. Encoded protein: CASSLVEASGAAETQYF.

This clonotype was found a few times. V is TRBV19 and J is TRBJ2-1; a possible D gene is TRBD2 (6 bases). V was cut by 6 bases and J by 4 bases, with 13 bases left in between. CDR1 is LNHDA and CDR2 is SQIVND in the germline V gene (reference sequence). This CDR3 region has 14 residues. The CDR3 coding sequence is TGTGCCAGTAGGGTCCGGGGAGGTTACAATGAGCAGTTCTTC. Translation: CASRVRGGYNEQFF.

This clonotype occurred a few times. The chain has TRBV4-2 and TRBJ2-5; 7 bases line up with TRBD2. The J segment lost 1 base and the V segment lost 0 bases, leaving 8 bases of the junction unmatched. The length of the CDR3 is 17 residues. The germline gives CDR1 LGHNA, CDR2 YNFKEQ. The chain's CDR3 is CASSQDRALAVQETQYF. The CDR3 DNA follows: TGTGCCAGCAGCCAAGATCGCGCGCTAGCGGTCCAAGAGACCCAGTACTTC.

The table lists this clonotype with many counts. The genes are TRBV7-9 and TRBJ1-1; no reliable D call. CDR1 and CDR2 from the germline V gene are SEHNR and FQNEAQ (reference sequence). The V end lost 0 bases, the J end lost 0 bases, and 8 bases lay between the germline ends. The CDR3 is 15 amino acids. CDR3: CASSLAPQMNTEAFF. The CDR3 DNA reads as TGTGCCAGCAGCTTAGCTCCACAGATGAACACTGAAGCTTTCTTT. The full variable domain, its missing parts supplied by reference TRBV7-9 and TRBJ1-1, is DTGVSQNPRHKITKRGQNVTFRCDPISEHNRLYWYRQTLGQGPEFLTYFQNEAQLEKSRLLSDRFSAERPKGSFSTLEIQRTEQGDSAMYLCASSLAPQMNTEAFFGQGTRLTVV.

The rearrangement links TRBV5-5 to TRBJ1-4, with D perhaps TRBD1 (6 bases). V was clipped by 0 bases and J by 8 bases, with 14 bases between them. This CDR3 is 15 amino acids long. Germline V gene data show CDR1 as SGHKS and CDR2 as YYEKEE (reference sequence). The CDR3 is CASSLEGGGSEKLFF. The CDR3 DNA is TGTGCCAGCAGCTTGGAGGGGGGGGGAAGCGAAAAACTGTTTTTT.

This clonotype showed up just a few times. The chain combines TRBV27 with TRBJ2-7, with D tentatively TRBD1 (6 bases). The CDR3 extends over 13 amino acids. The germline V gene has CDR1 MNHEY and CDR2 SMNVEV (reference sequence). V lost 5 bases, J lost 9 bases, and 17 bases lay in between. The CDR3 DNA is TGTGCCAGCAGTGAGGACAGTCTACGAGGGCAGTACTTC. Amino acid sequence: CASSEDSLRGQYF.

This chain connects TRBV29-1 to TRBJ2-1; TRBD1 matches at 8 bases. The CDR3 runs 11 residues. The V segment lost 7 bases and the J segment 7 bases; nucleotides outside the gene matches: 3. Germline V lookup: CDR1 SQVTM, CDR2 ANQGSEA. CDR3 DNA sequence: TGCAGCGCAACAGGGGGGAATGAGCAGTTCTTC. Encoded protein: CSATGGNEQFF.

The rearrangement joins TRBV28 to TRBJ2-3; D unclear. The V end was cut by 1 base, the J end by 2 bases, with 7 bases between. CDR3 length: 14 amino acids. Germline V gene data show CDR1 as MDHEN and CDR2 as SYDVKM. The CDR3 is CASSLSQDTDTQYF. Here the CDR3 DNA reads TGTGCCAGCAGTTTATCCCAGGACACAGATACGCAGTATTTT. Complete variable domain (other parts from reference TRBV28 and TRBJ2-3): DVKVTQSSRYLVKRTGEKVFLECVQDMDHENMFWYRQDPGLGLRLIYFSYDVKMKEKGDIPEGYSVSREKKERFSLILESASTNQTSMYLCASSLSQDTDTQYFGPGTRLTVL.

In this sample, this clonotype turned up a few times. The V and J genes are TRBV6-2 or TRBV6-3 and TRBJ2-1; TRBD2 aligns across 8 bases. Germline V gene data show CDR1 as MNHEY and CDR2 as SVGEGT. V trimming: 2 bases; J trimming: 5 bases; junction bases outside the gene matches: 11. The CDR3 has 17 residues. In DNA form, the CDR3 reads TGTGCCAGCAGTTACCTCCTTGCTAGCGGGCCGGACAATGAGCAGTTCTTC. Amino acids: CASSYLLASGPDNEQFF.

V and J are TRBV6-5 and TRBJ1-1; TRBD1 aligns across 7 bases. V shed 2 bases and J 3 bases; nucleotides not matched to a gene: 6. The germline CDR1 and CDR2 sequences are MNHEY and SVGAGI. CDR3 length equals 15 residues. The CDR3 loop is CASSYLGGGYTEAFF. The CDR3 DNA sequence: TGTGCCAGCAGTTACCTAGGGGGCGGGTACACTGAAGCTTTCTTT.

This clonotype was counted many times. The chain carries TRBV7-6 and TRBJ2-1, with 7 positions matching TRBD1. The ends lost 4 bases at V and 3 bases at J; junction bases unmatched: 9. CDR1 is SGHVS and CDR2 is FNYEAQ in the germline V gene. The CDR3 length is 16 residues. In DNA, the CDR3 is TGTGCCAGCAGCTACAGGGGTTCCCCTAACTACAATGAGCAGTTCTTC. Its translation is CASSYRGSPNYNEQFF.

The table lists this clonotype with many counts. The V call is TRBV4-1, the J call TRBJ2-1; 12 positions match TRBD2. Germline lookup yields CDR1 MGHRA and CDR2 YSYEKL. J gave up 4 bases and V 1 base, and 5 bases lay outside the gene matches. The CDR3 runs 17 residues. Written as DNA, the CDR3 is TGCGCCAGCAGCCAAGTAGTACTAGCGGGGGGTTACAATGAGCAGTTCTTC. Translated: CASSQVVLAGGYNEQFF.